The source of this T cell receptor beta chain is a study of vaccination effects on CD4 cells after COVID-19. This clone was seen a few times. Its antigen is as yet unknown. The CDR3 totals 16 residues. The germline V gene has CDR1 SGHNT and CDR2 YYREEE (reference sequence). Trimming shortened V by 0 bases and J by 7 bases, and 14 bases separated the two germline ends. Assay: immunoSEQ multiplex PCR; the TCRdb copy retains only in-frame clones and omits some. The sample lists 45,000 to 70,000 clones; 76% were seen once. Using viral peptide pools, the ViraFEST assay grew out antigen-specific CD4+ T cells prior to sequencing. When around 9 days of culture had elapsed, CD4+ T cells were isolated. Documented for the person is a PCR-confirmed SARS-CoV-2 infection occurring between March and December 2020.

This chain uses TRBV5-4 with TRBJ1-6; D might be TRBD1 (6 bases). The sample here was CD4+ T cells from PBMCs cultured with HIV peptides, taken before COVID-19 vaccination. Subset indicated: HIV-1 Nef peptide pool negative control/reference culture. This receptor was obtained from a human donor who had a prior SARS-CoV-2 infection. CDR3 DNA: TGTGCCAGCAGCTTGGTTGGGGGGGCACGGAATTCACCCCTCCACTTT. It is translated as CASSLVGGARNSPLHF.